This TCR beta chain was captured in a study of cytomegalovirus exposure and HLA in healthy donors. Points from the study as a whole: Later analysis identified several of the most significant clusters that appeared linked to common viral pathogens. The later analysis indicated that the majority of CMV-associated TCR beta chains appeared HLA-restricted.

The CDR3 totals 18 residues. Germline values: CDR1 SGHTA, CDR2 FQGNSA. The junction had 14 bases not matched to a gene; V was cut back by 5 bases and J by 2 bases. Though nominally healthy at sampling, donors likely had unrecorded immune exposures. As regards this clone: Its antigen is still unknown.

Primers: 60 Vbeta forward and 13 Jbeta reverse. Only in-frame clones appear in the TCRdb table, and some are missing; sequencing was by immunoSEQ multiplex PCR. Here the sample spans about 200,000 clones, under 85% being singletons. The origin of this receptor is a man aged 45-65 years in good health and CMV-seronegative. Sequences were obtained from PBMCs. The gene calls are TRBV7-2 and TRBJ2-2; TRBD2 aligns across 7 bases. CDR3 sequence: CASSPLRLARLNTGELFF. The CDR3 region has the DNA TGTGCCAGCAGCCCATTAAGACTAGCACGTTTAAACACCGGGGAGCTGTTTTTT.